These 28 T cell receptor beta chains share one sample of origin, sequenced in a study of neurological immune-mediated disorders. TCRdb re-called the 5' RACE reads through MiXCR, storing one row per CDR3 protein. The sample holds roughly 71,000 distinct CDR3 sequences; less than 4% are singletons and the top ten take 1% to 1.5%. The sample taken for sequencing was PBMCs. The source is a young man with multiple sclerosis.

This clonotype was observed at least ten times. This rearrangement joins TRBV9 to TRBJ2-6; D not certain. The germline V gene has CDR1 SGDLS and CDR2 YYNGEE. The CDR3 extends over 15 amino acids. The V gene lost 2 bases and the J gene lost 1 base, with 7 bases spanning the gap. The CDR3 bases are TGTGCCAGCAGCGTGAGGAGTTCTGGGGCCAACGTCCTGACTTTC. Translating it yields CASSVRSSGANVLTF. Full variable domain (missing parts from reference TRBV9 and TRBJ2-6): DSGVTQTPKHLITATGQRVTLRCSPRSGDLSVYWYQQSLDQGLQFLIQYYNGEERAKGNILERFSAQQFPDLHSELNLSSLELGDSALYFCASSVRSSGANVLTFGAGSRLTVL.

This clonotype was seen many times. This chain joins TRBV20-1 and TRBJ1-3; weak D call: TRBD1 (5 bases). Germline assignment: CDR1 DFQATT and CDR2 SNEGSKA (reference sequence). Trimming pared 2 bases from V and 2 bases from J, leaving 13 bases between. The length of the CDR3 is 15 residues. The CDR3, as DNA: TGCAGTGCTAGACCCCCAGGGTTTCCTGGAAACACCATATATTTT. It is translated as CSARPPGFPGNTIYF.

This chain joins TRBV20-1 and TRBJ1-1; no clear D gene. Germline V gives CDR1 DFQATT, CDR2 SNEGSKA (reference sequence). V dropped 2 bases and J dropped 1 base, with 14 bases sitting between them. The CDR3 has 15 residues. The CDR3 sequence is CSARPARRENTEAFF. The CDR3 nucleotides read TGCAGTGCTAGACCGGCCCGGCGAGAGAACACTGAAGCTTTCTTT.

This clonotype was counted at least ten times. This sequence joins TRBV5-6 and TRBJ2-5, with a tentative D call TRBD2 (5 bases). Per the germline V gene, CDR1 is SGHDT and CDR2 is YYEEEE. The CDR3 length is 17 residues. The germline V and J ends were trimmed by 0 bases and 3 bases, with 18 bases remaining between them. In nucleotides, the CDR3 is TGTGCCAGCAGCTTGGCCTTAGCGAGGAAAGCAAAAGAGACCCAGTACTTC. Translating gives CASSLALARKAKETQYF. Full variable domain (missing parts from reference TRBV5-6 and TRBJ2-5): DAGVTQSPTHLIKTRGQQVTLRCSPKSGHDTVSWYQQALGQGPQFIFQYYEEEERQRGNFPDRFSGHQFPNYSSELNVNALLLGDSALYLCASSLALARKAKETQYFGPGTRLLVL.

In this sample, this clonotype turned up many times. The chain recombines TRBV5-1 with TRBJ2-1; a possible D gene is TRBD1 (5 bases). Germline V gives CDR1 SGHRS, CDR2 YFSETQ. V lost 7 bases to trimming and J lost 5 bases, with 22 bases between them. The CDR3 has 16 amino acids. The CDR3 loop reads CASRNQGRYFDNEQFF. The CDR3 region has the DNA TGCGCCAGCCGTAACCAGGGCCGGTATTTCGACAATGAGCAGTTCTTC.

This clonotype was seen repeatedly, ten times or more. The chain combines TRBV3-1 with TRBJ1-3, with TRBD1 identical over 10 bases. J gave up 2 bases and V 6 bases, and 13 bases lay outside the gene matches. Per germline, CDR1 LGHDT and CDR2 YNNKEL (reference sequence). The CDR3 runs 18 residues. Written as DNA, the CDR3 is TGTGCCAGCAGTCGATCGTCCGGGACAGGGGCTCCTGGAAACACCATATATTTT. Amino acid sequence: CASSRSSGTGAPGNTIYF. Based on the CDR3 plus reference TRBV3-1 and TRBJ1-3, the full variable domain is DTAVSQTPKYLVTQMGNDKSIKCEQNLGHDTMYWYKQDSKKFLKIMFSYNNKELIINETVPNRFSPKSPDKAHLNLHINSLELGDSAVYFCASSRSSGTGAPGNTIYFGEGSWLTVV.

This clonotype was seen a handful of times. The chain combines TRBV7-9 with TRBJ2-2; TRBD1 matches at 7 bases. This CDR3 region has 15 residues. The V gene's germline CDR1 is SEHNR and CDR2 FQNEAQ (reference sequence). After removal of 5 bases from V and 2 bases from J, the junction contained 5 bases not matched to a gene. The chain's CDR3 is CASSHRDSNTGELFF. CDR3 sequence (DNA): TGTGCCAGCAGCCACCGGGACAGCAACACCGGGGAGCTGTTTTTT.

There are many counts of this clonotype. V and J are TRBV9 and TRBJ2-7, with D possibly matching TRBD1 (5 bases). CDR3 length: 13 residues. Germline CDR1 reads SGDLS; CDR2 reads YYNGEE. V lost 3 bases and J lost 3, with 10 bases in between. CDR3 sequence: CASSGHTGYEQYF. CDR3 sequence (DNA): TGTGCCAGCAGCGGGCACACAGGCTACGAGCAGTACTTC.

This clonotype showed up many times. This chain joins TRBV20-1 and TRBJ2-5; D unresolved. This CDR3 contains 15 residues. V was pared by 3 bases and J by 4 bases, with 18 bases between. Germline assignment: CDR1 DFQATT and CDR2 SNEGSKA (reference sequence). The CDR3 loop is CSASQPHLPGETQYF. The CDR3 DNA sequence: TGCAGTGCTAGCCAGCCCCATTTACCGGGAGAGACCCAGTACTTC.

This clonotype was counted between two and nine times. The chain has TRBV7-8 and TRBJ2-6; no firm D call. The germline V and J ends were trimmed by 3 bases and 1 base, with 7 bases remaining between them. CDR1 and CDR2 (germline): SGHVS, FQNEAQ. There are 15 residues in the CDR3. This chain's CDR3 is CASSLQVSGANVLTF. CDR3 DNA sequence: TGTGCCAGCAGCTTGCAAGTATCTGGGGCCAACGTCCTGACTTTC.

This clonotype was seen ten or more times. The CDR3 protein is CASSSEVSSTVRGNTIYF. CDR3 coding DNA: TGTGCCAGCAGCTCAGAAGTGTCCTCGACAGTGCGGGGAAACACCATATATTTT. The chain couples TRBV7-6 to TRBJ1-3; D is possibly TRBD1 (5 bases). Germline assignment: CDR1 SGHVS and CDR2 FNYEAQ. Trimming took off 4 bases at V and 4 bases at J, with 23 bases between the two ends. The CDR3 loop spans 18 amino acids.

Many counts were recorded for this clonotype. The chain has TRBV7-2 and TRBJ2-3; TRBD1 agrees at 8 bases. This CDR3 has 16 amino acids. Germline V gene sequence: CDR1 SGHTA, CDR2 FQGNSA. Unmatched junction bases numbered 7, after V lost 5 bases and J lost 0 bases. DNA for the CDR3: TGTGCCAGCAGCCCTGGGACAGGTCATAGCACAGATACGCAGTATTTT. Translating it yields CASSPGTGHSTDTQYF. The full variable domain, in which reference TRBV7-2 and TRBJ2-3 provide the parts outside the CDR3, is GAGVSQSPSNKVTEKGKDVELRCDPISGHTALYWYRQSLGQGLEFLIYFQGNSAPDKSGLPSDRFSAERTGGSVSTLTIQRTQQEDSAVYLCASSPGTGHSTDTQYFGPGTRLTVL.

This clonotype was found many times. The chain has TRBV3-1 and TRBJ1-6, with TRBD1 as a possible D gene (6 bases). The CDR3 spans 15 residues. With 2 bases removed from V and 9 bases from J, the gap between germline ends came to 14 bases. Per germline, CDR1 LGHDT and CDR2 YNNKEL (reference sequence). The CDR3 coding sequence is TGTGCCAGCAGCCAACGACAGGCCGCGTCTTCACCCCTCCACTTT. Protein product: CASSQRQAASSPLHF.

This clonotype was seen at least ten times. This chain joins TRBV5-1 and TRBJ1-1; TRBD1 matches at 8 bases. After removal of 3 bases from V and 11 bases from J, the junction contained 12 bases not matched to a gene. Germline V lookup: CDR1 SGHRS, CDR2 YFSETQ. The CDR3 spans 14 residues. The CDR3 reads CASSSGQGNSEAFF. CDR3 bases: TGCGCCAGCAGCTCCGGACAGGGTAATAGTGAGGCTTTCTTT.

This clonotype came up many times. The chain has TRBV7-9 and TRBJ2-7, with 7 nucleotides matching TRBD1. V lost 4 bases, J lost 4 bases, and 7 bases stayed unmatched. The germline V gene has CDR1 SEHNR and CDR2 FQNEAQ (reference sequence). The length of the CDR3 is 14 residues. In DNA, the CDR3 is TGTGCCAGCAGCTCCAGACAGGGCCTGTACGAGCAGTACTTC. Its translation: CASSSRQGLYEQYF.

This clonotype was observed many times. The V call is TRBV10-3, the J call TRBJ1-1, with D maybe TRBD1 (6 bases). With 0 bases removed from V and 6 bases from J, the gap between germline ends came to 11 bases. This CDR3 is 14 amino acids long. Germline V lookup: CDR1 ENHRY, CDR2 SYGVKD. The CDR3 loop reads CAISESWGGPEAFF. CDR3 in DNA: TGTGCCATCAGTGAGTCGTGGGGGGGCCCTGAAGCTTTCTTT.

This clonotype was observed many times. The V gene is TRBV11-2, the J gene TRBJ1-2; D gene uncertain. The CDR3 is 11 amino acids. Trimming left V 1 base short and J 8 bases short, with 5 bases between. Germline V gives CDR1 SGHAT, CDR2 FQNNGV. CDR3 coding DNA: TGTGCCAGCAGCTTAGTGGGGGGCTACACCTTC. Encoded protein: CASSLVGGYTF.

This clonotype has just a few counts. The chain has TRBV27 and TRBJ2-2; the D is unclear. Germline values: CDR1 MNHEY, CDR2 SMNVEV (reference sequence). Trimming shortened V by 7 bases and J by 5 bases, and 14 bases separated the two germline ends. The CDR3 is 14 amino acids. CDR3 nucleotides: TGTGCCAGCACCCCGTCTATGGGAACCGGGGAGCTGTTTTTT. This translates into CASTPSMGTGELFF.

This clonotype was seen repeatedly, ten times or more. The chain is built from TRBV12-3 or TRBV12-4 and TRBJ2-5; no firm D call. The CDR3 has 15 amino acids. V shed 3 bases and J shed 2 bases, with 13 bases lying between them. CDR3 DNA: TGTGCCAGCAGTTTTGCCCAACCCGGGCAAGAGACCCAGTACTTC. Its translation is CASSFAQPGQETQYF.

The table lists this clonotype with many counts. The chain combines TRBV10-3 with TRBJ2-5, with a tentative D call TRBD2 (6 bases). Germline V gives CDR1 ENHRY, CDR2 SYGVKD. This CDR3 has 15 residues. Trimming pared 0 bases from V and 5 bases from J, leaving 13 bases between. Here the CDR3 reads CAISESSAAGETQYF. In nucleotides, the CDR3 is TGTGCCATCAGTGAGTCAAGCGCGGCGGGGGAGACCCAGTACTTC.

This clonotype has ten or more counts. The chain is built from TRBV25-1 and TRBJ2-2; D is uncertain. The germline gives CDR1 MGHDK, CDR2 SYGVNS. V lost 4 bases, J lost 1 base, and 4 bases lay in between. The CDR3 contains 13 residues. As DNA, the CDR3 is TGTGCCAGCAGTGTGGGGAACACCGGGGAGCTGTTTTTT. It is translated as CASSVGNTGELFF.

This clonotype was picked up many times. The chain joins TRBV2 to TRBJ1-5; D unclear. The V end lost 7 bases, the J end lost 0 bases, and 7 bases lay between the germline ends. This CDR3 spans 13 amino acids. The germline V gene has CDR1 SNHLY and CDR2 FYNNEI. The CDR3 DNA sequence: TGTGCCAGCATCGGGGATAGCAATCAGCCCCAGCATTTT. Its translation is CASIGDSNQPQHF.

This clonotype was found many times. The V and J genes are TRBV10-2 and TRBJ2-7; 8 bases line up with TRBD1. Germline V gene data show CDR1 as WSHSY and CDR2 as SAAADI. This CDR3 contains 15 residues. Losses at the gene ends were 4 bases for V and 4 bases for J; bases not matched to a gene: 9. In DNA, the CDR3 is TGCGCCAGCAGTGCCGTCGACAGGGGATTTTACGAGCAGTACTTC. Translated: CASSAVDRGFYEQYF.

There are many counts of this clonotype. The chain couples TRBV3-1 to TRBJ1-1; D might be TRBD1 (6 bases). Trimming took 4 bases from V and 7 from J, leaving 22 bases between them. Germline-derived CDR1 and CDR2 are LGHDT and YNNKEL (reference sequence). This CDR3 has 16 residues. In DNA, the CDR3 is TGTGCCAGCAGCCTTAGAGGTTCAGGGGTCAGGAGTGAAGCTTTCTTT. This codes for CASSLRGSGVRSEAFF.

The sample holds many counts of this clonotype. J is TRBJ1-3 and V is TRBV14; no reliable D call. Per germline, CDR1 SGHDN and CDR2 FVKESK. Trimming removed 2 bases at V and 3 bases at J, with 11 bases between. The CDR3 is 15 amino acids. The CDR3 nucleotides are TGTGCCAGCAGCCAAACCCGGGGAGGTGGAAACACCATATATTTT. This sequence encodes CASSQTRGGGNTIYF. The full variable domain, with the rest looked up from reference TRBV14 and TRBJ1-3, is EAGVTQFPSHSVIEKGQTVTLRCDPISGHDNLYWYRRVMGKEIKFLLHFVKESKQDESGMPNNRFLAERTGGTYSTLKVQPAELEDSGVYFCASSQTRGGGNTIYFGEGSWLTVV.

Ten or more counts support this clonotype. The J gene is TRBJ2-5, the V gene TRBV12-3 or TRBV12-4; 8 nucleotides match TRBD2. The length of the CDR3 is 15 residues. Unmatched junction bases numbered 7, after V lost 4 bases and J lost 3 bases. CDR3 region: CASSSPGRGEETQYF. The CDR3 region has the DNA TGTGCCAGCAGTTCGCCCGGGAGGGGAGAAGAGACCCAGTACTTC.

Many counts were recorded for this clonotype. The V and J genes are TRBV7-2 and TRBJ2-1; unclear D gene. CDR1 and CDR2 from the germline V gene are SGHTA and FQGNSA. The CDR3 is 12 residues long. Trimming stripped 5 bases from V and 9 bases from J, with 11 bases between. The CDR3 DNA is TGTGCCAGCAGCCGCCGCTGGGGTGAGCAGTTCTTC. Translation gives CASSRRWGEQFF.

This clonotype was recorded many times. This sequence joins TRBV11-2 and TRBJ2-5; TRBD2 aligns across 8 bases. V was clipped by 2 bases and J by 2 bases; unmatched bases: 7. The CDR3 covers 16 residues. Germline V CDR1 and CDR2: SGHAT, FQNNGV. The CDR3 is CASSLQSGGPQETQYF. The CDR3 DNA is TGTGCCAGCAGCTTACAGAGCGGGGGCCCTCAAGAGACCCAGTACTTC.